This is a list of T cell receptor beta chains from one sample in a study of OX40 agonist ivuxolimab in advanced cancers. Profiled with immunoSEQ multiplex PCR; TCRdb holds only in-frame clones, not every one. The top ten clones hold around 30% of a sample with roughly 60,000 clones, roughly 89% of them seen once. The sample in question was CD4+ or CD8+ T cells sorted from blood, obtained in a trial of the OX40 agonist ivuxolimab. These receptors all stem from an adult with an advanced solid tumor such as melanoma, head and neck, liver or kidney cancer. The conserved cysteine and the conserved F or W are not part of the CDR3 here. Each record gives: clone size, V gene, J gene, CDR3 protein. Rows give clone size only sometimes, using once, few, many, or a class for an expanded clone.

medium-sized	TRBV27	TRBJ1-2	ASSSPGSYGYT
NA	TRBV7-2	TRBJ1-4	ASSKDRGGEKLF
NA	TRBV11-2	TRBJ1-4	ASSLALGGSYNEKLF
NA	TRBV18	TRBJ1-1	ASSPYEPGQANTEAF
NA	TRBV6-5	TRBJ2-7	ASSYSSASPYEQY
once	TRBV7-2	TRBJ2-1	ASRKAGTSSYNEQF
NA	TRBV27	TRBJ2-2	ASSRQGNTGELF
once	TRBV10-1	TRBJ2-7	ASSESQTGGTYEQY
NA	TRBV30	TRBJ1-2	AWSSPTGCT
once	TRBV28	TRBJ2-7	ASIQPGQGAYEQY
once	TRBV5-4	TRBJ1-5	ASSIQGNSNQPQH
NA	TRBV6-1	TRBJ2-1	ASTLGLAGYNEQF
few	TRBV2	TRBJ2-1	ASIWSGYPRSYNEQF
NA	TRBV2	TRBJ2-2	ASFGPPESGELF
NA	TRBV30	TRBJ2-3	AWSVHRIAGGLGGSTDTQY
few	TRBV7-2	TRBJ1-5	ASSLGLGGPQPQH
once	TRBV27	TRBJ2-5	ASSPLGGEGFKTQY
NA	TRBV7-2	TRBJ1-4	ASSSAGTENEKLF
NA	TRBV11-2	TRBJ2-7	ASSLEAGAGYEQY
NA	TRBV2	TRBJ1-3	ASTGGGSGNTIY
once	TRBV7-6	TRBJ1-3	ASSYGQATSGNTIY
once	TRBV15	TRBJ2-1	ASSDSYYNEQF
NA	TRBV28	TRBJ1-2	ASSLFGTQGYT
NA	TRBV18	TRBJ2-6	ASSQDVNSGANVLT